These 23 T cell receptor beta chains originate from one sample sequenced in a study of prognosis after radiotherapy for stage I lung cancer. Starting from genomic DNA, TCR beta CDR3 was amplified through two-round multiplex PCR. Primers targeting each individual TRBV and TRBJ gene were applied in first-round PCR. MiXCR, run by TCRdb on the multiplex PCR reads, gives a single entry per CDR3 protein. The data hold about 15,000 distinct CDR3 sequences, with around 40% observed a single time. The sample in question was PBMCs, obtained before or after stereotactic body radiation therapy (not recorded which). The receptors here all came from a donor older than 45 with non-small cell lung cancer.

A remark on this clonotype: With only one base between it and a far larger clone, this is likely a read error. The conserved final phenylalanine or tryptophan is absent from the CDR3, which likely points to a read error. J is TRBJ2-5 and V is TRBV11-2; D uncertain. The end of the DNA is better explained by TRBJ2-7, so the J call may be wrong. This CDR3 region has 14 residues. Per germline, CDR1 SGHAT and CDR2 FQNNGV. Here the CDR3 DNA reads TGTGCCAGCAGCTTGGTTCTGGGGTCCTACGAGCAGTACTTA. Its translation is CASSLVLGSYEQYL.

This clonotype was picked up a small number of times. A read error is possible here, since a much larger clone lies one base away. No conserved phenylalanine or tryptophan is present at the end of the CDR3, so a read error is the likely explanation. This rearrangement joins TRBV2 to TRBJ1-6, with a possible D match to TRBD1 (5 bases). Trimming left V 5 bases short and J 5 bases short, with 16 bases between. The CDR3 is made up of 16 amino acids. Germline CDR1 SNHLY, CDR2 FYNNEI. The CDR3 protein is CASSNPGLVDNSPLHS. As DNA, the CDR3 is TGTGCCAGCAGTAATCCAGGGTTGGTGGATAATTCACCCCTCCACTCT.

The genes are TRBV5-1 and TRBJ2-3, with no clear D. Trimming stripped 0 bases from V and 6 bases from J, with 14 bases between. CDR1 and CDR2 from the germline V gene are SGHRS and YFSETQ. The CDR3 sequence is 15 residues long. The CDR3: CASSLGFSSKDTQYF. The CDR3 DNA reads TGCGCCAGCAGCTTGGGTTTCAGCTCTAAGGATACGCAGTATTTT.

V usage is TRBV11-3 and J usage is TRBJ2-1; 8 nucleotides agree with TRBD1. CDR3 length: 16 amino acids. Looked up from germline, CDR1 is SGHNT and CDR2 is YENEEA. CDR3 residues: CNSSPARTGGRNEQFF. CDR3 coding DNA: TGTAACAGCAGCCCGGCCCGAACAGGGGGACGTAATGAGCAGTTCTTC. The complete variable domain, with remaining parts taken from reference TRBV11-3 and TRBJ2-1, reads EAGVVQSPRYKIIEKKQPVAFWCNPISGHNTLYWYLQNLGQGPELLIRYENEEAVDDSQLPKDRFSAERLKGVDSTLKIQPAELGDSAVYLCNSSPARTGGRNEQFFGPGTRLTVL.

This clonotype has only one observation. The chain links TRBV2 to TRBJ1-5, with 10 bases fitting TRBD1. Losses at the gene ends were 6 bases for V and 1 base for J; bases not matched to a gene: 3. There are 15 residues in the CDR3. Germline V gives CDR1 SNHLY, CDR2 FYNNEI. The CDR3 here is CASSMDRGSNQPQHF. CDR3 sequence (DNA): TGTGCCAGCAGCATGGACAGGGGGAGCAATCAGCCCCAGCATTTT.

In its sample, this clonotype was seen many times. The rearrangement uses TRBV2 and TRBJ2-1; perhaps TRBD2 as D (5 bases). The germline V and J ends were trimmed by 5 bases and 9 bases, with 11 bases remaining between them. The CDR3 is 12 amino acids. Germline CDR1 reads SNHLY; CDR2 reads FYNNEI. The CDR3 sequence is CASSTLGGEQFF. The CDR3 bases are TGTGCCAGCAGTACGCTAGGAGGTGAGCAGTTCTTC. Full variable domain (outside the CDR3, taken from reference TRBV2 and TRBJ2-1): EPEVTQTPSHQVTQMGQEVILRCVPISNHLYFYWYRQILGQKVEFLVSFYNNEISEKSEIFDDQFSVERPDGSNFTLKIRSTKLEDSAMYFCASSTLGGEQFFGPGTRLTVL.

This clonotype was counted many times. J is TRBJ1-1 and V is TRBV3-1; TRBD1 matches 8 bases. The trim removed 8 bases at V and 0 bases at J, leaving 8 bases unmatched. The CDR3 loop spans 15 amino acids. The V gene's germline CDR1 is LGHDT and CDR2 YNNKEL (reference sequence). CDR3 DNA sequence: TGTGCCAGCGGCCGACAGGGGCGCATGAACACTGAAGCTTTCTTT. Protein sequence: CASGRQGRMNTEAFF.

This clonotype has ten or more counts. CDR3 DNA sequence: TGTGCCATCGGGACAGGGGCCACTGAAGCTTTCTTT. Its translation: CAIGTGATEAFF. The chain recombines TRBV10-3 with TRBJ1-1, with TRBD1 matching over 10 bases. Germline V CDR1 and CDR2: ENHRY, SYGVKD. This CDR3 is 12 amino acids long. Trimming cost V 8 bases and J 4 bases; bases outside gene matches: 1.

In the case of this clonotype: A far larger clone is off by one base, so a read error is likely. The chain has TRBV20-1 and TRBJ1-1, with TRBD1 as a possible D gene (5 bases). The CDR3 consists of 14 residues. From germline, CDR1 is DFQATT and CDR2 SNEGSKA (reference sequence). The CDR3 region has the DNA TGCAGCGTTGCCAGCGGGGCACAGAACACTGAAGCTTTCTTT. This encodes CSVASGAQNTEAFF.

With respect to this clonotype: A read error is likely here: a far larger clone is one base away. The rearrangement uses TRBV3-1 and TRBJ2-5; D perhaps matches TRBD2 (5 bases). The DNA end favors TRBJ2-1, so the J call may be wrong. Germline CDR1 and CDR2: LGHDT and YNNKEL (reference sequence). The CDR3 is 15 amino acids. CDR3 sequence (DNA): TGTGCCAGCAGCCCCACCCCTGACTACTACAATGAGCAGTTCTTC. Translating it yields CASSPTPDYYNEQFF.

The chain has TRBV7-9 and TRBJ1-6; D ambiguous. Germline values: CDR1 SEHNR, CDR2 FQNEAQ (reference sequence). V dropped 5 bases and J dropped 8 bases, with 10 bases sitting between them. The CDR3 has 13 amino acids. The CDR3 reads CASSHDRHSPLHF. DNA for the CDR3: TGTGCCAGCAGCCACGACCGGCATTCACCCCTCCACTTT.

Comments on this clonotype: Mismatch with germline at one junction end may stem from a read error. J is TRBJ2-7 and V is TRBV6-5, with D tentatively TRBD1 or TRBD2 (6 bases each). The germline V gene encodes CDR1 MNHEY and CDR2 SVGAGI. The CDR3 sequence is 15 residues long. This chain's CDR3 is CASSSGGTRSRDQYF. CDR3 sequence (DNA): TGTGCTAGCAGTTCTGGGGGGACAAGGTCTAGGGATCAGTACTTC.

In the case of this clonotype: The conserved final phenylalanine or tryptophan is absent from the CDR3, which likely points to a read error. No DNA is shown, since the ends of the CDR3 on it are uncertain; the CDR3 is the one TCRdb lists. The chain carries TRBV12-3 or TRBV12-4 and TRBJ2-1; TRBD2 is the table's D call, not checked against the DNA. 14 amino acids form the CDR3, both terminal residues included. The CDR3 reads CASSGPRSYNEKFY.

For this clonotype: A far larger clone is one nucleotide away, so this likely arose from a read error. CDR3 in amino acids: CASRRGPCSYEQYF. In nucleotides, the CDR3 is TGTGCCAGCAGGCGGGGACCGTGCTCCTACGAGCAGTACTTC. The chain uses TRBV6-5 and TRBJ2-7; possible D gene TRBD2, 6 bases. Per the germline V gene, CDR1 is MNHEY and CDR2 is SVGAGI. V lost 6 bases, J lost 0 bases, and 12 bases lay in between. The CDR3 is made up of 14 amino acids.

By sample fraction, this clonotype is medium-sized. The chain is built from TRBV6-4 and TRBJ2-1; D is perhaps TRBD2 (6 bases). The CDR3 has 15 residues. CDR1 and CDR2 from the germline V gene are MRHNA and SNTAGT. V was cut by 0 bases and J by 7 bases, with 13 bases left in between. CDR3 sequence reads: CASSDSAGSANEQFF. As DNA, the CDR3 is TGTGCCAGCAGTGACTCGGCGGGGTCCGCGAATGAGCAGTTCTTC.

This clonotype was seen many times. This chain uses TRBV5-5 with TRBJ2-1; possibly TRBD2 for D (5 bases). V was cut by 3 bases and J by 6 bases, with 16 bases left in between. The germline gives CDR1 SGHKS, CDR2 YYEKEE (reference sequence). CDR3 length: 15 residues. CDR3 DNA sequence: TGTGCCAGCAGCTCGGGGTTGGGAAGGAGCAATGAGCAGTTCTTC. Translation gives CASSSGLGRSNEQFF.

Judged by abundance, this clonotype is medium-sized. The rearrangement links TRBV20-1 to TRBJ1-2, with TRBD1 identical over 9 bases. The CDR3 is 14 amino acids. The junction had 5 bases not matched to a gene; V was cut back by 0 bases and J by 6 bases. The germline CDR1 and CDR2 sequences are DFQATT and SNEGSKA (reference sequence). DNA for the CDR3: TGCAGTGCTAGAGATCTGGGACAGGGCCATGGCTACACCTTC. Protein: CSARDLGQGHGYTF.

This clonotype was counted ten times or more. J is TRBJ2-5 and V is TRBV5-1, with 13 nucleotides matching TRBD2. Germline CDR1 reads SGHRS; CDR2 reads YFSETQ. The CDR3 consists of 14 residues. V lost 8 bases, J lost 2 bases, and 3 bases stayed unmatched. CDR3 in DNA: TGCGCCAGTGGGACTAGCGGGGTACAAGAGACCCAGTACTTC. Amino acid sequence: CASGTSGVQETQYF.

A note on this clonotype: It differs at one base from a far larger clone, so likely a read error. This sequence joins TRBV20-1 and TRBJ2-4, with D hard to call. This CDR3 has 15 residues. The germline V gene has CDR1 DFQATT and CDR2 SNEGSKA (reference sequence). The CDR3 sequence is CSASSAVSFYNEKFF. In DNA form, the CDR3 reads TGCAGTGCTAGTTCGGCTGTCTCATTTTACAATGAGAAGTTCTTC.

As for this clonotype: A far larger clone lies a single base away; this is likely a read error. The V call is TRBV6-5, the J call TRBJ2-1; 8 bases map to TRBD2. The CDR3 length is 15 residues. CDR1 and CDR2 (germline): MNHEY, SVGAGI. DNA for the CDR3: TGTGTCAGCAGTGAATTGGCGGGAGGTAAGAATGAGCAGTTCTTC. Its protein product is CVSSELAGGKNEQFF.

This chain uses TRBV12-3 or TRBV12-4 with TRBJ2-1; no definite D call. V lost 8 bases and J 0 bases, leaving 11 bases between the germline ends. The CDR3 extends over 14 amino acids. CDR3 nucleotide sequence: TGTGCCAGCGCCCGAAGCGTCTCCTACAATGAGCAGTTCTTC. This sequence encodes CASARSVSYNEQFF.

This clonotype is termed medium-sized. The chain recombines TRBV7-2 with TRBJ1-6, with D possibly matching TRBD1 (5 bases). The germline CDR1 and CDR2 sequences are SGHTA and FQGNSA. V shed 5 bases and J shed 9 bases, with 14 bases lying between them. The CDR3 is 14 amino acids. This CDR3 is CASSPTAGISPLHF. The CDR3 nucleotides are TGTGCCAGCAGCCCCACGGCAGGGATTTCACCCCTCCACTTT.

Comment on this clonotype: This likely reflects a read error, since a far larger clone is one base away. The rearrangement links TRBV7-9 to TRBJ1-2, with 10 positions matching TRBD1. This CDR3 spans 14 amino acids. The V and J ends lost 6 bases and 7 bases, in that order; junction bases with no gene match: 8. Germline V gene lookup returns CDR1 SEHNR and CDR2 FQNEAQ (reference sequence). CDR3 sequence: CASRVDRGQGGYTF. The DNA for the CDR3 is TGTGCCAGCAGAGTTGACAGGGGGCAGGGTGGCTACACCTTC. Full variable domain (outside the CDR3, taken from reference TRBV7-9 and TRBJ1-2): DTGVSQNPRHKITKRGQNVTFRCDPISEHNRLYWYRQTLGQGPEFLTYFQNEAQLEKSRLLSDRFSAERPKGSFSTLEIQRTEQGDSAMYLCASRVDRGQGGYTFGSGTRLTVV.